What follows are 32 T cell receptor beta chains derived from one specimen sequenced in a study of blood T cell repertoires in COVID-19. Data came from immunoSEQ multiplex PCR; TCRdb stores just in-frame clones and leaves some out. The sample lists over 65,000 clones, 90% occurring once. The sample comprised peripheral blood. All receptors come from a human donor in a cohort sampled during active COVID-19.

V and J are TRBV7-8 and TRBJ1-2; D unresolved. Germline-derived CDR1 and CDR2 are SGHVS and FQNEAQ. The CDR3 is made up of 17 amino acids. V was cut by 1 base and J by 4 bases, with 19 bases left in between. This CDR3 reads CASSLGISATDLYGYTF. CDR3 DNA sequence: TGTGCCAGCAGCTTAGGAATCTCCGCTACAGATCTCTATGGCTACACCTTC.

This chain uses TRBV9 with TRBJ2-7, with 11 bases aligning to TRBD2. Germline V gives CDR1 SGDLS, CDR2 YYNGEE. Unmatched junction bases numbered 5, after V lost 4 bases and J lost 2 bases. The CDR3 is 15 amino acids. In DNA form, the CDR3 reads TGTGCCAGCAGCCCTAGCGGGAGGAGGGCCTACGAGCAGTACTTC. Translation gives CASSPSGRRAYEQYF.

This clone has only one observation. The chain recombines TRBV28 with TRBJ1-5; 7 bases agree with TRBD1. The CDR3 is 14 residues long. V gave up 6 bases and J gave up 5 bases; unmatched junction bases: 7. Germline V gene lookup returns CDR1 MDHEN and CDR2 SYDVKM. The CDR3 sequence is CASRSRQGDQPQHF. CDR3 bases: TGTGCCAGCAGATCGAGACAGGGTGATCAGCCCCAGCATTTT.

The genes are TRBV19 and TRBJ2-1; maybe TRBD1 (5 bases). Trimming cost V 3 bases and J 8 bases, with 14 bases left between them. CDR3 length: 14 amino acids. Germline assignment: CDR1 LNHDA and CDR2 SQIVND (reference sequence). In DNA, the CDR3 is TGTGCCAGTAGTATCTTGGACAACTGGCATGAGCAGTTCTTC. Amino acid sequence: CASSILDNWHEQFF. Full variable domain (remainder filled in from reference TRBV19 and TRBJ2-1): DGGITQSPKYLFRKEGQNVTLSCEQNLNHDAMYWYRQDPGQGLRLIYYSQIVNDFQKGDIAEGYSVSREKKESFPLTVTSAQKNPTAFYLCASSILDNWHEQFFGPGTRLTVL.

V and J are TRBV2 and TRBJ2-1; a weak D match, TRBD1 (6 bases). The V gene lost 4 bases and the J gene lost 4 bases, with 8 bases spanning the gap. The CDR3 runs to 13 residues. Germline V gene data show CDR1 as SNHLY and CDR2 as FYNNEI. The CDR3: CASSGGQYNEQFF. CDR3 DNA sequence: TGTGCCAGCAGTGGGGGACAATACAATGAGCAGTTCTTC.

This chain uses TRBV4-2 with TRBJ1-5; the D gene is possibly TRBD1 (5 bases). CDR1 LGHNA and CDR2 YNFKEQ come from the germline V gene. The CDR3 is 16 residues long. Trimming took off 6 bases at V and 4 bases at J, with 19 bases between the two ends. CDR3 loop: CASSVSRGHGNQPQHF. The CDR3, as DNA: TGTGCCAGCAGTGTGTCTCGAGGACATGGAAATCAGCCCCAGCATTTT.

The J gene is TRBJ2-3, the V gene TRBV19; TRBD2 matches at 9 bases. The V segment lost 7 bases and the J segment 2 bases; nucleotides outside the gene matches: 10. Germline CDR1 reads LNHDA; CDR2 reads SQIVND (reference sequence). The CDR3 has 16 residues. The CDR3 region has the DNA TGTGCCAGTACTCCTAGCGGGACACAAAACACAGATACGCAGTATTTT. Its protein product is CASTPSGTQNTDTQYF.

J is TRBJ2-3 and V is TRBV29-1; D may be TRBD1 (7 bases). Between the trimmed V and J ends, which lost 7 bases and 3 bases, there was a span of 11 bases. The CDR3 has 12 amino acids. CDR1 is SQVTM and CDR2 is ANQGSEA in the germline V gene. CDR3: CSGGDSTDTQYF. The CDR3 DNA sequence: TGCAGCGGCGGGGACAGTACAGATACGCAGTATTTT.

This clone was picked up a small number of times. The CDR3 sequence: CASRLEGGTEAFF. The CDR3 DNA reads TGTGCCAGTAGGCTTGAGGGGGGGACTGAAGCTTTCTTT. The V call is TRBV19, the J call TRBJ1-1; D is perhaps TRBD1 (6 bases). Germline V gene sequence: CDR1 LNHDA, CDR2 SQIVND (reference sequence). The CDR3 has 13 amino acids. Trimming took off 6 bases at V and 5 bases at J, with 13 bases between the two ends.

Details on this clone: This sample also contains other DNA sequences that code for the same CDR3. This rearrangement joins TRBV5-1 to TRBJ2-7, with D perhaps TRBD1 (8 bases). The length of the CDR3 is 16 residues. Between the trimmed V and J ends, which lost 1 base and 5 bases, there was a span of 19 bases. Germline loops: CDR1 SGHRS, CDR2 YFSETQ. For the CDR3, the DNA is TGCGCCAGCAGCTTGCAGGGGAAAACAGGGGGGGACGAGCAGTACTTC. This translates into CASSLQGKTGGDEQYF.

A word on this clone: No DNA is shown, since the ends of the CDR3 on it are uncertain; the CDR3 is the one TCRdb lists. The chain carries TRBV5-1 and TRBJ1-1. Inclusive of both ends, the CDR3 amounts to 15 amino acids. The germline V gene encodes CDR1 SGHRS and CDR2 YFSETQ. CDR3: CASSGGSTSGTEAFF.

V usage is TRBV7-6 and J usage is TRBJ2-3; 7 bases agree with TRBD1. The CDR3 length is 14 residues. The ends lost 5 bases at V and 4 bases at J; junction bases unmatched: 6. Germline values: CDR1 SGHVS, CDR2 FNYEAQ. CDR3 DNA: TGTGCCAGCAGCCCCGACAGGGTCGCAGATACGCAGTATTTT. This translates into CASSPDRVADTQYF.

V and J are TRBV4-3 and TRBJ1-4; 7 bases are a match to TRBD1. CDR3 length: 17 residues. Germline V lookup: CDR1 LGHNA, CDR2 YSLEER. After removal of 3 bases from V and 4 bases from J, the junction contained 11 bases not matched to a gene. CDR3: CASSHLPRTGFNEKLFF. The CDR3 coding sequence is TGCGCCAGCAGCCACCTACCGCGGACAGGCTTTAATGAAAAACTGTTTTTT.

The genes are TRBV9 and TRBJ2-1; 9 nucleotides match TRBD1. The CDR3 runs 16 residues. Germline V gives CDR1 SGDLS, CDR2 YYNGEE. J gave up 10 bases and V 4 bases, and 15 bases lay outside the gene matches. This chain's CDR3 is CASSRTPGQGIEEQFF. CDR3 sequence (DNA): TGTGCCAGCAGCCGAACCCCGGGACAGGGAATTGAGGAGCAGTTCTTC.

This clone was found once. The chain is built from TRBV27 and TRBJ2-1; 7 bases map to TRBD2. V shed 8 bases, J shed 1 base, and the junction held 8 bases outside the gene matches. CDR1 and CDR2 (germline): MNHEY, SMNVEV (reference sequence). The CDR3 totals 15 residues. As DNA, the CDR3 is TGTGCCAGCGGAGAGGGAGGGGAATCCTACAATGAGCAGTTCTTC. Its translation is CASGEGGESYNEQFF.

This clone was detected only a few times. The identical CDR3 is also encoded by other nucleotide sequences in the sample. The CDR3 protein is CASSSGQGGEKLFF. In nucleotides, the CDR3 is TGTGCCAGCAGCTCCGGACAGGGAGGGGAAAAACTGTTTTTT. This chain connects TRBV7-9 to TRBJ1-4; 8 nucleotides match TRBD1. The CDR3 runs 14 residues. V shed 4 bases, J shed 8 bases, and the junction held 6 bases outside the gene matches. Germline V gene lookup returns CDR1 SEHNR and CDR2 FQNEAQ (reference sequence). The whole variable domain, filled in from reference TRBV7-9 and TRBJ1-4, reads DTGVSQNPRHKITKRGQNVTFRCDPISEHNRLYWYRQTLGQGPEFLTYFQNEAQLEKSRLLSDRFSAERPKGSFSTLEIQRTEQGDSAMYLCASSSGQGGEKLFFGSGTQLSVL.

The gene calls are TRBV6-1 and TRBJ1-2, with D possibly TRBD1 on 5 matching bases. This CDR3 is built from 15 residues. V was cut by 1 base and J by 3 bases, with 12 bases left in between. Germline CDR1 reads MNHNS; CDR2 reads SASEGT. The CDR3 sequence is CASSEVRVRHYGYTF. The CDR3 nucleotides are TGTGCCAGCAGTGAAGTCAGGGTTCGACACTATGGCTACACCTTC.

J is TRBJ1-2 and V is TRBV28; 7 bases align to TRBD1. With 7 bases clipped from V and 6 bases from J, the junction kept 5 bases outside the gene matches. CDR1 and CDR2 from the germline V gene are MDHEN and SYDVKM. This CDR3 contains 12 residues. Here the CDR3 DNA reads TGTGCCAGCACCCAGACAGGGAATGGCTACACCTTC. Translated: CASTQTGNGYTF.

The chain joins TRBV7-9 to TRBJ2-4; unclear D gene. V shed 5 bases and J shed 4 bases, with 12 bases lying between them. Germline values: CDR1 SEHNR, CDR2 FQNEAQ (reference sequence). This CDR3 region has 14 residues. The CDR3 is CASSQDKAKNIQYF. The DNA for the CDR3 is TGTGCCAGCAGCCAAGATAAAGCGAAAAACATTCAGTACTTC.

This chain connects TRBV2 to TRBJ1-6; no clear D gene. V lost 1 base and J 4 bases, leaving 11 bases between the germline ends. Germline CDR1 and CDR2: SNHLY and FYNNEI. There are 16 residues in the CDR3. CDR3: CASSEENSRYNSPLHF. The CDR3 bases are TGTGCCAGCAGTGAAGAAAACAGCCGGTATAATTCACCCCTCCACTTT.

This chain connects TRBV15 to TRBJ1-6; TRBD1 matches at 7 bases. CDR3 length equals 14 residues. J was trimmed by 10 bases and V by 4 bases; bases with no gene match: 7. The germline CDR1 and CDR2 sequences are LNHNV and YYDKDF (reference sequence). This CDR3 reads CATSIQGKASPLHF. The CDR3 coding sequence is TGTGCCACCAGCATACAGGGGAAGGCCTCACCCCTCCACTTT.

V gene TRBV6-4 combines with J gene TRBJ2-1; D perhaps matches TRBD2 (6 bases). V lost 4 bases and J 1 base, leaving 11 bases between the germline ends. The length of the CDR3 is 15 residues. Germline CDR1 MRHNA, CDR2 SNTAGT. The CDR3, as DNA: TGTGCCAGCAGTGTGACTAGTGGATCCTACAATGAGCAGTTCTTC. Its translation: CASSVTSGSYNEQFF.

This rearrangement joins TRBV5-1 to TRBJ1-1; D is unresolved. CDR1 SGHRS and CDR2 YFSETQ come from the germline V gene. The CDR3 covers 16 residues. Trimming left V 0 bases short and J 3 bases short, with 15 bases between. DNA for the CDR3: TGCGCCAGCAGCTTGGGGAGTATCGGGCGGGACACTGAAGCTTTCTTT. Residues: CASSLGSIGRDTEAFF.

The sample holds one count of this clone. This sequence joins TRBV4-2 and TRBJ2-3, with a tentative D call TRBD2 (6 bases). Germline CDR1 reads LGHNA; CDR2 reads YNFKEQ. V lost 4 bases and J 1 base, leaving 12 bases between the germline ends. CDR3 length: 15 amino acids. The CDR3 DNA is TGTGCCAGCAGCCTGGCCTGGGGGGGCACAGATACGCAGTATTTT. Its translation: CASSLAWGGTDTQYF.

The J gene is TRBJ2-5, the V gene TRBV9; D not certain. In germline, CDR1 is SGDLS, CDR2 YYNGEE. V was trimmed by 4 bases and J by 5 bases, leaving 9 bases between them. This CDR3 has 12 residues. The CDR3: CASSTAEETQYF. DNA of the CDR3: TGTGCCAGCAGCACCGCCGAGGAGACCCAGTACTTC.

The chain is built from TRBV5-4 and TRBJ2-7; D might be TRBD1 (5 bases). Trimming removed 1 base at V and 2 bases at J, with 13 bases between. The V gene's germline CDR1 is SGHNT and CDR2 YYREEE (reference sequence). This CDR3 has 15 residues. The chain's CDR3 is CASSLTGARPYEQYF. Written as DNA, the CDR3 is TGTGCCAGCAGCTTGACTGGGGCTCGACCCTACGAGCAGTACTTC.

The chain carries TRBV6-6 and TRBJ2-5, with a tentative D call TRBD2 (5 bases). V was pared by 4 bases and J by 1 base, with 10 bases between. The CDR3 is made up of 14 amino acids. Per the germline V gene, CDR1 is MNHNY and CDR2 is SVGAGI (reference sequence). CDR3 nucleotide sequence: TGTGCCAGCAGTTTCTATCGGGGCCAAGAGACCCAGTACTTC. Amino acid sequence: CASSFYRGQETQYF.

Points on this clone: At one boundary the junction diverges from the germline segment, which might be a read error. V and J are TRBV7-7 and TRBJ2-1, with TRBD2 matching over 8 bases. The CDR3 consists of 16 residues. Looked up from germline, CDR1 is SSHAT and CDR2 is FNYEAQ (reference sequence). CDR3 sequence reads: CASSLASGGAYNEQFF. The DNA of the CDR3 is TGTGCTAGCAGCTTAGCGTCGGGAGGGGCCTACAATGAGCAGTTCTTC.

J is TRBJ2-1 and V is TRBV6-6, with 9 bases matching TRBD2. CDR3 length: 16 residues. V was pared by 2 bases and J by 7 bases, with 9 bases of the junction left unmatched. Germline assignment: CDR1 MNHNY and CDR2 SVGAGI (reference sequence). CDR3 in DNA: TGTGCCAGCAGTTACATGGCGGGAGGGGCGGGGAATGAGCAGTTCTTC. It specifies CASSYMAGGAGNEQFF.

Comments on this clone: This CDR3 is also generated by other DNA sequences in the sample. This chain connects TRBV19 to TRBJ2-7; no definite D call. Trimming pared 5 bases from V and 3 bases from J, leaving 11 bases between. The CDR3 runs 13 residues. Looked up from germline, CDR1 is LNHDA and CDR2 is SQIVND (reference sequence). The CDR3 here is CASSPGGDYEQYF. For the CDR3, the DNA is TGTGCCAGTAGTCCGGGTGGAGACTACGAGCAGTACTTC.

The chain joins TRBV5-1 to TRBJ2-5; 7 nucleotides line up with TRBD2. The CDR3 has 16 residues. CDR1 is SGHRS, CDR2 YFSETQ, per germline. The V gene end was trimmed by 1 base and the J gene end by 5 bases; junction bases not matched to a gene: 11. The CDR3 DNA reads TGCGCCAGCAGCTTGAGACCCGGCGGGAGTACGGAGACCCAGTACTTC. As protein: CASSLRPGGSTETQYF.

Of note for this clone: Other DNA sequences in this specimen translate into the identical CDR3. This sequence joins TRBV5-6 and TRBJ2-1, with D unresolved. With 2 bases removed from V and 0 bases from J, the gap between germline ends came to 9 bases. Germline CDR1 reads SGHDT; CDR2 reads YYEEEE. The CDR3 covers 15 residues. CDR3 loop: CASSLGRSSYNEQFF. The CDR3 nucleotides are TGTGCCAGCAGCTTAGGCCGGAGCTCCTACAATGAGCAGTTCTTC.